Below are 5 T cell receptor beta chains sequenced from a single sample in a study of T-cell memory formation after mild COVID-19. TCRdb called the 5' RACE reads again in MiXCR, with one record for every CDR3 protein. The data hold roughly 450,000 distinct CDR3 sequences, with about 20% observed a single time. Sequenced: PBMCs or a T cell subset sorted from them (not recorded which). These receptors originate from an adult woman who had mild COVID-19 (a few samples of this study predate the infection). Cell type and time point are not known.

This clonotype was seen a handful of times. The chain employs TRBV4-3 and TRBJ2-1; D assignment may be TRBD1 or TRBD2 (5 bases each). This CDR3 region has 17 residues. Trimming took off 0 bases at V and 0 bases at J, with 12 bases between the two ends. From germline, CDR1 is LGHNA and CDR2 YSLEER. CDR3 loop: CASSQDGGAGSYNEQFF. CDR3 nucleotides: TGCGCCAGCAGCCAAGATGGGGGTGCAGGCTCCTACAATGAGCAGTTCTTC.

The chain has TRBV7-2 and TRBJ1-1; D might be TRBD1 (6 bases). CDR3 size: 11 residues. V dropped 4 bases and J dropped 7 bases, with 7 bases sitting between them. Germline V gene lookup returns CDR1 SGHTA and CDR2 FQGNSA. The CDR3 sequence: CASSSGVEAFF. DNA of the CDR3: TGTGCCAGCAGCTCAGGGGTTGAAGCTTTCTTT.

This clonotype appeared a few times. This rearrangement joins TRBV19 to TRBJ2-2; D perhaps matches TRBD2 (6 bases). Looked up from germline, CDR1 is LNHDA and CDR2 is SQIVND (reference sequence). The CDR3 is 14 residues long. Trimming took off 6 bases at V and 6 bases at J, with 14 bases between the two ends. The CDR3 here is CASRDQGGSGELFF. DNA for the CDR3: TGTGCCAGTAGGGACCAGGGAGGCTCCGGGGAGCTGTTTTTT.

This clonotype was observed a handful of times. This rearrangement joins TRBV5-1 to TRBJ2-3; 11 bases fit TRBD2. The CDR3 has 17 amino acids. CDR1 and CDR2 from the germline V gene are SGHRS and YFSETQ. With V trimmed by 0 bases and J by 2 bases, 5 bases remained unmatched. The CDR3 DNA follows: TGCGCCAGCAGCTTGGATCTAGCGGGGGGACTCACAGATACGCAGTATTTT. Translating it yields CASSLDLAGGLTDTQYF.

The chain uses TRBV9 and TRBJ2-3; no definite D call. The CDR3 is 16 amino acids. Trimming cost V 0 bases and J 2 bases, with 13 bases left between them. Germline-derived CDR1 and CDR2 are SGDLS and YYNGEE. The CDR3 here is CASSVGVVAATDTQYF. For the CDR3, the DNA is TGTGCCAGCAGCGTAGGGGTTGTAGCCGCCACAGATACGCAGTATTTT.